Each of the 26 T cell receptor beta chains below was sequenced from the same sample in a study of CD8+CD57+ T cells in acquired aplastic anemia. Genomic DNA provided the template from which TCR beta VDJ and CDR3 profiles were obtained. A single record per CDR3 protein comes from TCRdb applying MiXCR to the reads. This sample carries some 210,000 distinct CDR3 sequences, around 63% of them seen once, and the ten largest clones take 25% to 30%. Sample: sorted CD4+, CD8+, or CD8+CD57+ T cells (not recorded which) from PBMCs. The source is a human donor in good health.

This chain connects TRBV19 to TRBJ2-1; maybe TRBD1 (5 bases). The CDR3 runs to 14 residues. Trimming removed 5 bases from V and 6 bases from J, with 14 bases in between. Germline assignment: CDR1 LNHDA and CDR2 SQIVND (reference sequence). The CDR3 nucleotides are TGTGCCAGTAGTGAAAGCTCTGGGGCCAATGAGCAGTTCTTC. Its protein is CASSESSGANEQFF.

The chain employs TRBV7-9 and TRBJ2-7, with 8 bases that match TRBD1. The CDR3 extends over 13 amino acids. V was pared by 4 bases and J by 4 bases, with 3 bases of the junction left unmatched. The germline CDR1 and CDR2 sequences are SEHNR and FQNEAQ (reference sequence). This chain's CDR3 is CASSSGQEYEQYF. The CDR3 nucleotides are TGTGCCAGCAGCTCGGGACAGGAGTACGAGCAGTACTTC.

The rearrangement links TRBV9 to TRBJ2-3; D gene ambiguous. Trimming shortened V by 2 bases and J by 2 bases, and 6 bases separated the two germline ends. The CDR3 sequence is 13 residues long. From germline, CDR1 is SGDLS and CDR2 YYNGEE. For the CDR3, the DNA is TGTGCCAGCAGCGTGATGCTCACAGATACGCAGTATTTT. This codes for CASSVMLTDTQYF.

The chain is built from TRBV20-1 and TRBJ1-1; no firm D call. Germline V gives CDR1 DFQATT, CDR2 SNEGSKA (reference sequence). The CDR3 has 11 residues. Trimming shortened V by 0 bases and J by 10 bases, and 9 bases separated the two germline ends. The CDR3 nucleotides are TGCAGTGCTAGAGAGGTCATGGTAGCTTTCTTT. Its translation: CSAREVMVAFF.

The chain is built from TRBV19 and TRBJ1-1, with 7 positions matching TRBD1. The CDR3 sequence is 16 residues long. Losses at the gene ends were 3 bases for V and 0 bases for J; bases not matched to a gene: 7. CDR1 and CDR2 from the germline V gene are LNHDA and SQIVND (reference sequence). CDR3 DNA sequence: TGTGCCAGTAGTATGCCAGGGAGGGGGCTGAACACTGAAGCTTTCTTT. Its protein product is CASSMPGRGLNTEAFF.

The CDR3 bases are TGTGCCAGCACCGCCCAGACAGGGGTAAAGACTGAAGCTTTCTTT. Translating gives CASTAQTGVKTEAFF. V and J are TRBV2 and TRBJ1-1; 8 positions match TRBD1. The germline CDR1 and CDR2 sequences are SNHLY and FYNNEI. The CDR3 runs to 15 residues. The V segment lost 7 bases and the J segment 5 bases; nucleotides outside the gene matches: 12.

This chain links TRBV5-1 with TRBJ2-5; the D gene is possibly TRBD1 (7 bases). The germline V and J ends were trimmed by 0 bases and 1 base, with 16 bases remaining between them. CDR3 length equals 17 residues. CDR1 is SGHRS, CDR2 YFSETQ, per germline. The CDR3 region is CASSLGAAGQIQETQYF. The CDR3 DNA reads TGCGCCAGCAGCTTGGGTGCTGCGGGACAGATCCAAGAGACCCAGTACTTC. Together with reference TRBV5-1 and TRBJ2-5, the CDR3 gives the full variable domain: KAGVTQTPRYLIKTRGQQVTLSCSPISGHRSVSWYQQTPGQGLQFLFEYFSETQRNKGNFPGRFSGRQFSNSRSEMNVSTLELGDSALYLCASSLGAAGQIQETQYFGPGTRLLVL.

This clonotype came up a few times. This chain uses TRBV14 with TRBJ2-5, with a weak D call TRBD2 (5 bases). The germline gives CDR1 SGHDN, CDR2 FVKESK. Between the trimmed V and J ends, which lost 3 bases and 5 bases, there was a span of 13 bases. This CDR3 has 14 amino acids. The CDR3 bases are TGTGCCAGCAGCCACCGAGGGTTCGGCGAGACCCAGTACTTC. It codes for CASSHRGFGETQYF.

CDR3 sequence: CSVSVPDSPLHF. Written as DNA, the CDR3 is TGCAGTGTATCCGTCCCTGATTCACCCCTCCACTTT. This chain uses TRBV20-1 with TRBJ1-6; D gene unclear. The V end was cut by 7 bases, the J end by 8 bases, with 12 bases between. The CDR3 runs to 12 residues. The germline V gene has CDR1 DFQATT and CDR2 SNEGSKA (reference sequence).

The CDR3 loop reads CASSLALERGGGEQYF. The CDR3, as DNA: TGTGCCAGCAGCTTAGCGCTCGAGCGGGGGGGCGGTGAGCAGTACTTC. The chain employs TRBV7-6 and TRBJ2-7; 10 bases map to TRBD2. Losses at the gene ends were 0 bases for V and 7 bases for J; bases not matched to a gene: 9. Per germline, CDR1 SGHVS and CDR2 FNYEAQ. The CDR3 has 16 residues.

The chain employs TRBV24-1 and TRBJ2-3; D call uncertain. V lost 3 bases and J 0 bases, leaving 12 bases between the germline ends. Germline V gene lookup returns CDR1 KGHDR and CDR2 SFDVKD. The CDR3 length is 16 residues. CDR3 amino acids: CATSDPQASSTDTQYF. CDR3 nucleotides: TGTGCCACCAGTGATCCCCAAGCGAGTAGCACAGATACGCAGTATTTT.

The chain has TRBV5-1 and TRBJ1-2; possible D gene TRBD1, 6 bases. With 1 base removed from V and 4 bases from J, the gap between germline ends came to 11 bases. Germline lookup yields CDR1 SGHRS and CDR2 YFSETQ. The CDR3 totals 14 residues. CDR3 nucleotides: TGCGCCAGCAGCTTGAATGCAGGGGCCTATGGCTACACCTTC. It translates to CASSLNAGAYGYTF.

Regarding this clonotype: The final CDR3 position lacks the conserved phenylalanine or tryptophan, pointing to a likely read error. The genes are TRBV7-9 and TRBJ2-7, with D unclear. The length of the CDR3 is 13 residues. Trimming stripped 4 bases from V and 3 bases from J, with 10 bases between. Looked up from germline, CDR1 is SEHNR and CDR2 is FQNEAQ (reference sequence). The CDR3 sequence: CASSSSAGYEQYL. CDR3 bases: TGTGCCAGCAGCTCTTCCGCCGGCTACGAGCAGTACCTC.

Comment on this clonotype: One end of the junction is discordant with germline, which a read error may explain. The chain carries TRBV19 and TRBJ2-7; 7 bases match TRBD2. This CDR3 has 14 residues. Germline values: CDR1 LNHDA, CDR2 SQIVND (reference sequence). The CDR3: CASSAGTGGVEQYF. CDR3 DNA: TGCGCCAGCAGCGCTGGGACGGGGGGTGTCGAGCAGTACTTC.

This clonotype occurred many times. The V and J genes are TRBV28 and TRBJ2-7; the D gene could be TRBD1 or TRBD2 (5 bases each). V was cut by 6 bases and J by 4 bases, with 13 bases left in between. The CDR3 has 13 residues. Germline V lookup: CDR1 MDHEN, CDR2 SYDVKM. In DNA, the CDR3 is TGTGCCAGCAGCACCCCTGGGGGTTACGAGCAGTACTTC. Translation gives CASSTPGGYEQYF.

This clonotype showed up just once. V usage is TRBV2 and J usage is TRBJ2-7, with a tentative D call TRBD2 (6 bases). Trimming removed 4 bases at V and 7 bases at J, with 20 bases between. CDR3 length: 15 residues. Germline V gene data show CDR1 as SNHLY and CDR2 as FYNNEI. DNA of the CDR3: TGTGCCAGCAGTGTGATAGCGGCGGGGTTGGGGGAGCAGTACTTC. It encodes CASSVIAAGLGEQYF. Full variable domain (outside the CDR3, taken from reference TRBV2 and TRBJ2-7): EPEVTQTPSHQVTQMGQEVILRCVPISNHLYFYWYRQILGQKVEFLVSFYNNEISEKSEIFDDQFSVERPDGSNFTLKIRSTKLEDSAMYFCASSVIAAGLGEQYFGPGTRLTVT.

This rearrangement joins TRBV6-4 to TRBJ1-6; D call uncertain. Trimming removed 5 bases at V and 7 bases at J, with 12 bases between. This CDR3 is 14 amino acids long. Per the germline V gene, CDR1 is MRHNA and CDR2 is SNTAGT. Written as DNA, the CDR3 is TGTGCCAGCAGTTCCTTAAGAATAAATTCACCCCTCCACTTT. Its protein is CASSSLRINSPLHF.

The gene calls are TRBV7-6 and TRBJ2-7; D possibly matches TRBD1 or TRBD2 (6 bases each). CDR1 SGHVS and CDR2 FNYEAQ come from the germline V gene. V was trimmed by 5 bases and J by 4 bases, leaving 21 bases between them. The CDR3 sequence is 16 residues long. The CDR3 region is CASSPTWGASGYEQYF. The CDR3 coding sequence is TGTGCCAGCAGCCCTACGTGGGGGGCCTCTGGTTACGAGCAGTACTTC.

The chain couples TRBV14 to TRBJ2-7; 12 positions agree with TRBD1. Germline CDR1 SGHDN, CDR2 FVKESK. The ends lost 2 bases at V and 5 bases at J; junction bases unmatched: 4. The CDR3 consists of 15 residues. This CDR3 is CASSQLGTGGNEQYF. The CDR3, as DNA: TGTGCCAGCAGCCAACTGGGGACAGGGGGCAACGAGCAGTACTTC.

CDR3 sequence reads: CASSVGLGRDSYEQYF. For the CDR3, the DNA is TGTGCCAGCAGCGTAGGGTTAGGACGGGACTCCTACGAGCAGTACTTC. The chain recombines TRBV9 with TRBJ2-7; D possibly corresponds to TRBD2 (5 bases). Germline V gene sequence: CDR1 SGDLS, CDR2 YYNGEE. V was trimmed by 0 bases and J by 0 bases, leaving 13 bases between them. CDR3 size: 16 residues.

The chain carries TRBV20-1 and TRBJ1-5; the D is unclear. Trimming shortened V by 6 bases and J by 2 bases, and 8 bases separated the two germline ends. This CDR3 has 12 residues. Germline values: CDR1 DFQATT, CDR2 SNEGSKA (reference sequence). The CDR3, as DNA: TGCAGTGCCGGCGAGGGCAATCAGCCCCAGCATTTT. Its translation: CSAGEGNQPQHF.

This clonotype was seen at least ten times. V usage is TRBV28 and J usage is TRBJ1-1; D unresolved. The CDR3 contains 10 residues. Trimming stripped 7 bases from V and 3 bases from J, with 3 bases between. The V gene's germline CDR1 is MDHEN and CDR2 SYDVKM. The CDR3 loop is CASMYTEAFF. The CDR3 coding sequence is TGTGCCAGCATGTACACTGAAGCTTTCTTT.

The chain combines TRBV10-2 with TRBJ1-1; D is undetermined. The CDR3 extends over 14 amino acids. CDR1 and CDR2 (germline): WSHSY, SAAADI. Trimming removed 3 bases at V and 1 base at J, with 9 bases between. The CDR3 nucleotides read TGCGCCAGCAGTGATATACATTCGAACACTGAAGCTTTCTTT. The encoded protein is CASSDIHSNTEAFF.

This sequence joins TRBV20-1 and TRBJ2-3; TRBD2 is a possible D gene (5 bases). Germline CDR1 is DFQATT and CDR2 is SNEGSKA (reference sequence). The CDR3 has 13 residues. V was trimmed by 3 bases and J by 1 base, leaving 8 bases between them. The CDR3 sequence is CSASVSGTDTQYF. Here the CDR3 DNA reads TGCAGTGCTAGTGTTAGCGGCACAGATACGCAGTATTTT.

Notes on this clonotype: This CDR3 fails to terminate in the conserved phenylalanine or tryptophan, so it likely reflects a read error. This sequence joins TRBV29-1 and TRBJ2-2, with D possibly matching TRBD2 (5 bases). Trimming removed 3 bases from V and 1 base from J, with 6 bases in between. The CDR3 length is 13 residues. CDR1 and CDR2 from the germline V gene are SQVTM and ANQGSEA. The CDR3: CSVDEGNTGELFL. The DNA of the CDR3 is TGCAGCGTTGATGAGGGGAACACCGGGGAGCTGTTTCTT.

This clonotype was counted many times. The chain has TRBV4-2 and TRBJ1-6; 10 nucleotides match TRBD1. CDR1 LGHNA and CDR2 YNFKEQ come from the germline V gene. The CDR3 spans 18 residues. V trimming: 3 bases; J trimming: 8 bases; junction bases outside the gene matches: 13. The CDR3 is CASSQLGQGTPGYSPLHF. The CDR3 bases are TGTGCCAGCAGCCAGCTGGGACAGGGGACCCCGGGGTATTCACCCCTCCACTTT.